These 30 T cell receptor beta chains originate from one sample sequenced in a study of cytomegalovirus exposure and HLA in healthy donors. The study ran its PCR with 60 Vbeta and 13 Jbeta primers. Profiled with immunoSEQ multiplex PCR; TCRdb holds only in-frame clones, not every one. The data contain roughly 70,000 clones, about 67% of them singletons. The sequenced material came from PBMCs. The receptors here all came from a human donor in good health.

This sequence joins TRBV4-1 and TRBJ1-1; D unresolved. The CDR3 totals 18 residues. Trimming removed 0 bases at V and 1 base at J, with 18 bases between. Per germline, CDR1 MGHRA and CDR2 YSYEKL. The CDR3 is CASSQDGAADYGNTEAFF. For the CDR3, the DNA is TGCGCCAGCAGCCAAGACGGCGCGGCGGATTACGGGAACACTGAAGCTTTCTTT.

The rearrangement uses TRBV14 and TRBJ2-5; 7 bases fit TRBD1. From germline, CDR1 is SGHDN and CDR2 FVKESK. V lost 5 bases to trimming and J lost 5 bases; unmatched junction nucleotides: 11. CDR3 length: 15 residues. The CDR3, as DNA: TGTGCCAGCAGCGGGACAGTAGGTGCCGGGGAGACCCAGTACTTC. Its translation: CASSGTVGAGETQYF.

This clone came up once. The CDR3: CASSPQGELNTGELFF. The CDR3 DNA reads TGTGCCAGCTCACCCCAGGGGGAGCTGAACACCGGGGAGCTGTTTTTT. The chain combines TRBV18 with TRBJ2-2; 7 bases fit TRBD1. From germline, CDR1 is KGHSH and CDR2 LQKENI. This CDR3 has 16 residues. V gave up 3 bases and J gave up 1 base; unmatched junction bases: 5.

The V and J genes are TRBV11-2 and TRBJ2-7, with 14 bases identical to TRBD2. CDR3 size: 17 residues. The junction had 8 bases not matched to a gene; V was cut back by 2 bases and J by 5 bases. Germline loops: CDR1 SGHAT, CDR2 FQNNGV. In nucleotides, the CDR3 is TGTGCCAGCAGCTTATTTGGGACTAGCGGGGGATTGGACGAGCAGTACTTC. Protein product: CASSLFGTSGGLDEQYF.

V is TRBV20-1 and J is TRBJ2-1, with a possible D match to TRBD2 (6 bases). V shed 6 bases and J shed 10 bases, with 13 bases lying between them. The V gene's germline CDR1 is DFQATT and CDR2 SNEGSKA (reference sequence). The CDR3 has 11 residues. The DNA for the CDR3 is TGCAGTGCGGGGAGGCTGAGAGAGCAGTTCTTC. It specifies CSAGRLREQFF.

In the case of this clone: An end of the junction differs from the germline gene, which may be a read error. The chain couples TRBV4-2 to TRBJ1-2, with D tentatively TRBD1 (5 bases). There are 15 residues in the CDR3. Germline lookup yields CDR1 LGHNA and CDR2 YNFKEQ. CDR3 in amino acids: CASSQGEAVSYGYAF. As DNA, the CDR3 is TGTGCCAGCAGCCAGGGGGAGGCAGTGAGCTATGGCTACGCCTTC.

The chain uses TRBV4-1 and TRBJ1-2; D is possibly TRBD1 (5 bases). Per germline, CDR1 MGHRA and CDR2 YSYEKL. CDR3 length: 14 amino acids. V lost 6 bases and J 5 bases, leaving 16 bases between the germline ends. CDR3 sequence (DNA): TGCGCCAGCAGTCCGGACACGTCGTCGTATGGCTACACCTTC. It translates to CASSPDTSSYGYTF.

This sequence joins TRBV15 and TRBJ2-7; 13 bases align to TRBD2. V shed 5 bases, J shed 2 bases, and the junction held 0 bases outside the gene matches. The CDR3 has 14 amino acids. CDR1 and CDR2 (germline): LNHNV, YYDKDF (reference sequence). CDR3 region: CATSGTSGTYEQYF. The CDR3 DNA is TGTGCCACCAGCGGGACTAGCGGGACCTACGAGCAGTACTTC.

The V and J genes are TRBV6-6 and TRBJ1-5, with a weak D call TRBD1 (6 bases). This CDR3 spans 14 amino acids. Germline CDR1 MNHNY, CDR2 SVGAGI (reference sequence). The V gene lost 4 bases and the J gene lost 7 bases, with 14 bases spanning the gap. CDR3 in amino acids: CASSSWDKTQPQHF. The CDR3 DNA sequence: TGTGCCAGCAGTTCTTGGGACAAGACCCAGCCCCAGCATTTT.

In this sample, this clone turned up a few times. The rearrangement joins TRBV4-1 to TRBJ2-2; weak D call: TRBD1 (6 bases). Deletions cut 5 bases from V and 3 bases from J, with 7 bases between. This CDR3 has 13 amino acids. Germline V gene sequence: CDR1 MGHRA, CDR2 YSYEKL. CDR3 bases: TGCGCCAGCAGCAACAGGGACACCGGGGAGCTGTTTTTT. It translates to CASSNRDTGELFF.

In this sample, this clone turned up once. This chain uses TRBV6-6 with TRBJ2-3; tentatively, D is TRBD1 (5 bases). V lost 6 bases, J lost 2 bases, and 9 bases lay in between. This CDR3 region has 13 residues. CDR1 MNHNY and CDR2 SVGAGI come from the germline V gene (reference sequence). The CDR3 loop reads CASRGRTTDTQYF. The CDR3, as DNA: TGTGCCAGCAGGGGGCGGACCACAGATACGCAGTATTTT.

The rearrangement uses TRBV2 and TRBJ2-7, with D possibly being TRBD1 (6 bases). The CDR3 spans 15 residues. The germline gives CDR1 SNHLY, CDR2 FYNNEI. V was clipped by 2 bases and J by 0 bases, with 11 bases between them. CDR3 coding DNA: TGTGCCAGCAGTGAATCGGCAGGGGCCTCCTACGAGCAGTACTTC. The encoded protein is CASSESAGASYEQYF.

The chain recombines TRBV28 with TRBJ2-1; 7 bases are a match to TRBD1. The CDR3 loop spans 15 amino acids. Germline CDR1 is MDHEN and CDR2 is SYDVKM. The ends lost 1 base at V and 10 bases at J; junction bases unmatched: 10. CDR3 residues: CASSLFGTDFQEQFF. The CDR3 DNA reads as TGTGCCAGCAGTTTATTCGGGACAGATTTTCAGGAGCAGTTCTTC. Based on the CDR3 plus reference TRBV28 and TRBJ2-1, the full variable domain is DVKVTQSSRYLVKRTGEKVFLECVQDMDHENMFWYRQDPGLGLRLIYFSYDVKMKEKGDIPEGYSVSREKKERFSLILESASTNQTSMYLCASSLFGTDFQEQFFGPGTRLTVL.

This CDR3 reads CASSPGTGGIAQYF. The CDR3 nucleotides read TGTGCCAGCAGCCCCGGGACAGGGGGTATAGCCCAGTACTTC. The V call is TRBV2, the J call TRBJ2-5; 11 nucleotides match TRBD1. With V trimmed by 6 bases and J by 9 bases, 9 bases remained unmatched. In germline, CDR1 is SNHLY, CDR2 FYNNEI. The CDR3 spans 14 residues.

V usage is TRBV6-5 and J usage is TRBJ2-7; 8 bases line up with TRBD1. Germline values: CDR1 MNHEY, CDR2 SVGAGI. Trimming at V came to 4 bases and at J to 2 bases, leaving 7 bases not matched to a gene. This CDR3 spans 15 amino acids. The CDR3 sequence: CASSFGTGGTYEQYF. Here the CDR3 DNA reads TGTGCCAGCAGTTTTGGGACAGGCGGTACCTACGAGCAGTACTTC.

The CDR3 coding sequence is TGTGCCAGCAGCGTAGGAGCGGGACCCTACGAGCAGTACTTC. It translates to CASSVGAGPYEQYF. V is TRBV9 and J is TRBJ2-7; 7 bases match TRBD2. V shed 0 bases and J 2 bases; nucleotides not matched to a gene: 2. The germline CDR1 and CDR2 sequences are SGDLS and YYNGEE. This CDR3 is 14 amino acids long.

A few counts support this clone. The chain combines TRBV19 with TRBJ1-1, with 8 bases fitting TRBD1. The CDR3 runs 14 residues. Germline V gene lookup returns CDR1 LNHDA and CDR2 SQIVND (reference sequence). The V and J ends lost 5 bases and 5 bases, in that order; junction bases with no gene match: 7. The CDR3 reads CASSDRGMGTEAFF. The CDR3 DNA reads TGTGCCAGTAGTGACAGGGGAATGGGAACTGAAGCTTTCTTT.

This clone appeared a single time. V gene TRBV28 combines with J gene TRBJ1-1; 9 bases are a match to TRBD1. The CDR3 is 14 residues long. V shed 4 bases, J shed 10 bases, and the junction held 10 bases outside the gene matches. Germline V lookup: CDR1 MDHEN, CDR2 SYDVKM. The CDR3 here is CASSSTLGTGRAFF. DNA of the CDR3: TGTGCCAGCAGTTCTACCCTCGGGACAGGGAGAGCTTTCTTT.

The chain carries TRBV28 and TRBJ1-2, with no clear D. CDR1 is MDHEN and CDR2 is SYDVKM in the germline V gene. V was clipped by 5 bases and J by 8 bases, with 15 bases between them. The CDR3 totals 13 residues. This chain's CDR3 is CASSQPAGYGYTF. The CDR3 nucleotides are TGTGCCAGCAGTCAGCCCGCCGGGTACGGCTACACCTTC.

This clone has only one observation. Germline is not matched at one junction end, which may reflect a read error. Here the CDR3 reads CASSEALPGVGGYPF. CDR3 DNA: TGTGCCAGCAGTGAAGCGCTACCGGGGGTAGGTGGCTACCCCTTC. The rearrangement joins TRBV2 to TRBJ1-2; a weak D match, TRBD1 (5 bases). Germline V gene lookup returns CDR1 SNHLY and CDR2 FYNNEI. CDR3 length: 15 residues.

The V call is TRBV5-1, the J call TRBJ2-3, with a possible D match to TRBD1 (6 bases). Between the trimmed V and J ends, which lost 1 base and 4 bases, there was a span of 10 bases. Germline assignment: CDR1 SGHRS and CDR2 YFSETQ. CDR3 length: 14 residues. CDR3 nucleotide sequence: TGCGCCAGCAGCTTGAGGCAGGGGTCAGATACGCAGTATTTT. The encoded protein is CASSLRQGSDTQYF.

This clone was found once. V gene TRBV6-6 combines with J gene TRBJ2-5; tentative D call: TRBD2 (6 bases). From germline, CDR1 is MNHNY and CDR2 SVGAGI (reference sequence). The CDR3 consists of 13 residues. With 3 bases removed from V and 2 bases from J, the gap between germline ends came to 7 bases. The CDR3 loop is CASSYRGQETQYF. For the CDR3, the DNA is TGTGCCAGCAGTTATCGGGGGCAAGAGACCCAGTACTTC.

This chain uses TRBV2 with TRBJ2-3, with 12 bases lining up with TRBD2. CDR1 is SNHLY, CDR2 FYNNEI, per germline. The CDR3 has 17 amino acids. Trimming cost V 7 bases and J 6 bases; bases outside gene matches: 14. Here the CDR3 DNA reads TGTGCCAGCACCCAGGGACTAGCGGGCTTTAGATCTGATACGCAGTATTTT. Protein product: CASTQGLAGFRSDTQYF.

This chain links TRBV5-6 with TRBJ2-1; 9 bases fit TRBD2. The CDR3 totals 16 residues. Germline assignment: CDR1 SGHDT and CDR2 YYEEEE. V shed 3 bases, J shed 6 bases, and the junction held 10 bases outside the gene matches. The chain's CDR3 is CASSWGAGGPSNEQFF. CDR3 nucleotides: TGTGCCAGCAGCTGGGGAGCGGGAGGCCCGTCCAATGAGCAGTTCTTC.

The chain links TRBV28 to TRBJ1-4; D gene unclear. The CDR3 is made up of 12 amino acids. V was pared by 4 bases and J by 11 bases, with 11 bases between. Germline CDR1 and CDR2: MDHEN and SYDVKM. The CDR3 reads CASSSLGEKLFF. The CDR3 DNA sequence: TGTGCCAGCAGTTCCCTCGGGGAGAAACTGTTTTTT.

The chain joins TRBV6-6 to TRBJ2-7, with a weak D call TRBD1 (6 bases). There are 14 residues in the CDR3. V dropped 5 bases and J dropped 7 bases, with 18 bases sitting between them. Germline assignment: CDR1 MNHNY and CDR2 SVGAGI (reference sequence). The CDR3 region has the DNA TGTGCCAGCAGTAGTACAGGGACCGTCTCTGAGCAGTACTTC. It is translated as CASSSTGTVSEQYF.

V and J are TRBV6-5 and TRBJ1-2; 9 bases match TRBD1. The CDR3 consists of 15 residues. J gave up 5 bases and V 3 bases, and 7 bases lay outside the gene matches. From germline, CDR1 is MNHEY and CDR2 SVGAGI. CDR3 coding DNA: TGTGCCAGCAGTTATTCGGACAGGGGAAATTATGGCTACACCTTC. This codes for CASSYSDRGNYGYTF.

The CDR3 loop reads CASSRSHGQAISGNTIYF. The CDR3 region has the DNA TGTGCCAGTAGTCGCTCGCACGGACAGGCCATCTCTGGAAACACCATATATTTT. The chain links TRBV19 to TRBJ1-3; 7 nucleotides align to TRBD1. Per germline, CDR1 LNHDA and CDR2 SQIVND (reference sequence). This CDR3 is 18 amino acids long. The J segment lost 0 bases and the V segment lost 5 bases, leaving 13 bases of the junction unmatched.

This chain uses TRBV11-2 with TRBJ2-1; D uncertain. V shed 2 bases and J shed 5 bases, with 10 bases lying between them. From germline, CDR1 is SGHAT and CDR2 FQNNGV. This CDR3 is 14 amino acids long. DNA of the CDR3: TGTGCCAGCAGCTTAAAATTACTCAACAATGAGCAGTTCTTC. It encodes CASSLKLLNNEQFF.

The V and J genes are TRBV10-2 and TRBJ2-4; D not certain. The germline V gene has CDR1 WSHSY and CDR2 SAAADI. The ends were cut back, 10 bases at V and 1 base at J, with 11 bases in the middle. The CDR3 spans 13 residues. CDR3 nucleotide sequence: TGCGCCACCGCAAAGGAGGCCAAAAACATTCAGTACTTC. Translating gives CATAKEAKNIQYF.